These T cell receptor beta chains were read from a single sample in a study of cytomegalovirus exposure and HLA in healthy donors. Method: immunoSEQ multiplex PCR; TCRdb's copy keeps in-frame clones and lacks some. This sample has some 110,000 clones, with just over 70% found just once. Sequencing input: PBMCs. Receptor source: a boy between 5 and 17 years old in good health and CMV-seronegative. CDR3s include the opening cysteine and the closing phenylalanine or tryptophan. A D gene is named only where the DNA matches it firmly. A clone size is listed for some rows: how often the clone was seen (once, few, many), or a class if it is expanded.

>NA|18|TRBJ2-1|TRBD2|TRBV18
TGTGCCAGCTCCCCACGACTGGCCAGCGGGGACCCCTACAATGAGCAGTTCTTC
CASSPRLASGDPYNEQFF
>once|13|TRBJ1-1|NA|TRBV19
TGTGCCAGTAGTAGTCTCGGTGGCACTGAAGCTTTCTTT
CASSSLGGTEAFF
>once|13|TRBJ2-1|NA|TRBV5-4
TGTGCCACCAAGAGAAGCTCCTACAATGAGCAGTTCTTC
CATKRSSYNEQFF
>NA|17|TRBJ1-1|TRBD1|TRBV10-2
TGCGCCAGCACCGGACAGGGAGCGACGAGACGGAACACTGAAGCTTTCTTT
CASTGQGATRRNTEAFF
>few|16|TRBJ2-2|TRBD1|TRBV29-1
TGCAGCGTTGAAGATTCGGACAGGGGGTTCGCCGGGGAGCTGTTTTTT
CSVEDSDRGFAGELFF
>once|13|TRBJ2-3|NA|TRBV27
TGTGCCAGCAGTTTATTTCCAGGGGATACGCAGTATTTT
CASSLFPGDTQYF
>NA|15|TRBJ1-5|TRBD1|TRBV15
TGTGCCACCAGCAGAGGAGGGGGCGCGGGGCAGCCCCAGCATTTT
CATSRGGGAGQPQHF
>NA|15|TRBJ2-3|TRBD1|TRBV4-1
TGCGCCAGCAGCCAAGAACAGGGGGCCGGGGATACGCAGTATTTT
CASSQEQGAGDTQYF
>NA|15|TRBJ1-1|NA|TRBV6-1
TGTGCCAGCAGTGAATCACCAGGGGTGAACACTGAAGCTTTCTTT
CASSESPGVNTEAFF
>NA|13|TRBJ1-4|TRBD1|TRBV6-1
TGTGCCAGCTCGGACAGGGGAGAAGAAAAACTGTTTTTT
CASSDRGEEKLFF
>NA|15|TRBJ1-6|TRBD1|TRBV7-3
TGTGCCAGCAGCTTCGGGACAGGCGATAATTCACCCCTCCACTTT
CASSFGTGDNSPLHF
>NA|15|TRBJ2-5|TRBD2|TRBV9
TGTGCCAGCAGCCGGGGGGGAGATCGTCGGGAGACCCAGTACTTC
CASSRGGDRRETQYF
>NA|12|TRBJ1-4|TRBD1|TRBV29-1
TGCAGCGCGGGACAGGGTAATGAAAAACTGTTTTTT
CSAGQGNEKLFF
>NA|14|TRBJ2-3|TRBD1|TRBV28
TGTGCCAGCAGTAGAAGGACAGGGTTAGATACGCAGTATTTT
CASSRRTGLDTQYF
>NA|16|TRBJ1-1|NA|TRBV5-6
TGTGCCAGCAGCTTGGGGAACCGCGCGGGGGGCACTGAAGCTTTCTTT
CASSLGNRAGGTEAFF
>NA|12|TRBJ2-1|NA|TRBV5-6
TGTGCCAGCAGCCGCTGGAGCAATGAGCAGTTCTTC
CASSRWSNEQFF
>once|19|TRBJ2-7|TRBD1|TRBV5-1
TGCGCCAGCAGCTTTAACCTAGATTCCGGGACAGGGGCAACCTACGAGCAGTACTTC
CASSFNLDSGTGATYEQYF
>NA|15|TRBJ2-2|NA|TRBV6-5
TGTGCCAGCAGGCTACAGTTAGGGGGAGCCGGGGAGCTGTTTTTT
CASRLQLGGAGELFF
>few|13|TRBJ2-3|TRBD2|TRBV7-6
TGTGCCAGCAGCTTAGAGGCTAGCGGGAGACTGTATTTT
CASSLEASGRLYF
>NA|14|TRBJ1-1|NA|TRBV5-1
TGCGCCAGCAGCTTGTCAGGTTTGGGCACTGAAGCTTTCTTT
CASSLSGLGTEAFF
>NA|11|TRBJ2-1|NA|TRBV28
TGTGCCAGCAGTTCAGACAATGAGCAGTTCTTC
CASSSDNEQFF
>NA|15|TRBJ2-4|TRBD2|TRBV30
TGTGCCTGGAGTATTAGCGGGAGGGCTGGAGACATTCAGTACTTC
CAWSISGRAGDIQYF
>NA|15|TRBJ2-1|NA|TRBV7-8
TGTGCCAGCAGCTCTACATTGGGGGGGCCCAATGAGCAGTTCTTC
CASSSTLGGPNEQFF
>NA|13|TRBJ2-5|NA|TRBV10-1
TGCGCCAGCAGTGATTGGGCGCCAGAGACCCAGTACTTC
CASSDWAPETQYF
>NA|12|TRBJ2-7|NA|TRBV7-9
TGTGCCAGCAGCTTAGGAGGGGGCGAGCAGTACTTC
CASSLGGGEQYF
>NA|15|TRBJ2-7|NA|TRBV6-1
TGTGCCAGCAGTGAACGCGGACAGAGCCTCTACGAGCAGTACTTC
CASSERGQSLYEQYF
>NA|13|TRBJ2-5|NA|TRBV6-5
TGTGCCAGCAGTTACGGACGTCAGGGCAACCAGTACTTC
CASSYGRQGNQYF
>NA|17|TRBJ1-6|NA|TRBV5-4
TGTGCCAGCAGCTTGGGCGGTTATACCTCCTATAATTCACCCCTCCACTTT
CASSLGGYTSYNSPLHF
>once|13|TRBJ2-6|NA|TRBV9
TGTGCCAGTACTAGCTCTGGGGCCAACGTCCTGACTTTC
CASTSSGANVLTF
>NA|14|TRBJ2-2|TRBD1|TRBV10-3
TGTGCCATTACCCCGGACAGGGCGAGCGTGGAGCTGTTTTTT
CAITPDRASVELFF
>NA|16|TRBJ1-5|TRBD1|TRBV19
TGTGCCAGTAATGCCGGGGACAGGGGGCCCAATCAGCCCCAGCATTTT
CASNAGDRGPNQPQHF
>NA|17|TRBJ2-1|TRBD2|TRBV7-3
TGTGCCAGCAGCTTAAGACCCTCTAGCGGGGCTAACAATGAGCAGTTCTTC
CASSLRPSSGANNEQFF
>NA|14|TRBJ1-3|NA|TRBV7-2
TGTGCCAGCAGCTTCCTAACCGGTGGAAACACCATATATTTT
CASSFLTGGNTIYF
>NA|16|TRBJ2-3|TRBD2|TRBV7-3
TGTGCCAGCAGCACAGGACTAGCGGGAGCCACAGATACGCAGTATTTT
CASSTGLAGATDTQYF
>few|15|TRBJ2-5|NA|TRBV7-9
TGTGCCAGCAGCCTGACAGGTCCCCCCCAAGAGACCCAGTACTTC
CASSLTGPPQETQYF
>NA|15|TRBJ2-2|TRBD2|TRBV30
TGTGCCTGGAGTGTACCTAGCGGGAACACCGGGGAGCTGTTTTTT
CAWSVPSGNTGELFF
>once|12|TRBJ2-4|NA|TRBV4-1
TGCGCCAGCAGCCACACAGCGGGTTTTCAGTACTTC
CASSHTAGFQYF
>NA|15|TRBJ1-2|NA|TRBV30
TGTGCCTGGAGTGTACCTTATCAGGGCCTATGGGGCTACACCTTC
CAWSVPYQGLWGYTF
>NA|13|TRBJ2-2|TRBD1|TRBV6-1
TGTGCCAGCATTCCAGGGGGCACCGGGGAGCTGTTTTTT
CASIPGGTGELFF
>NA|17|TRBJ2-1|TRBD2|TRBV2
TGTGCCAGCAGTGAAGTTGGGACTAGCGGGTACTACAATGAGCAGTTCTTC
CASSEVGTSGYYNEQFF
>NA|14|TRBJ1-5|TRBD1|TRBV28
TGTGCCAGCAGTTTGAACAGGGGGCATCAGCCCCAGCATTTT
CASSLNRGHQPQHF
>NA|15|TRBJ2-5|NA|TRBV11-3
TGTGCCAGCAGCTTGGGTACAGGGGCGGGGGAGACCCAGTACTTC
CASSLGTGAGETQYF
>once|16|TRBJ2-5|TRBD2|TRBV7-2
TGTGCCAGCAGCTTAGCTCGGGGGGGCGATAGAGAGACCCAGTACTTC
CASSLARGGDRETQYF
>few|15|TRBJ1-1|TRBD1|TRBV28
TGTGCCAGCAGTATATGGTCAGGGGGCGACACTGAAGCTTTCTTT
CASSIWSGGDTEAFF
>NA|15|TRBJ1-1|NA|TRBV5-1
TGCGCCAGCAGCTCGGGGGGGGCTGTGAACACTGAAGCTTTCTTT
CASSSGGAVNTEAFF
>NA|16|TRBJ2-3|NA|TRBV5-1
TGCGCCAGCAGCTTGGGAGGGGGGGGACCCACAGATACGCAGTATTTT
CASSLGGGGPTDTQYF
>NA|15|TRBJ2-5|NA|TRBV19
TGTGCCAGTAGCCCAGAGGCAGGGTTACGGCAGACCCAGTACTTC
CASSPEAGLRQTQYF
>NA|15|TRBJ2-7|NA|TRBV7-9
TGTGCCAGCAGCTTGGGTCCCACTAGGTTTTACGAGCAGTACTTC
CASSLGPTRFYEQYF
>once|16|TRBJ2-7|TRBD2|TRBV6-6
TGTGCCAGCATCAATCGCGGGGGAGAGGCGTCCTACGAGCAGTACTTC
CASINRGGEASYEQYF
>NA|11|TRBJ1-1|TRBD1|TRBV6-1
TGTGCCAGCAGCGACAGGGGCGAAGCTTTCTTT
CASSDRGEAFF
>NA|17|TRBJ2-4|TRBD2|TRBV27
TGTGCCAGCAGTCCCAACCCTTATTCTAGCGGGAGACTCGATCAGTACTTC
CASSPNPYSSGRLDQYF
>few|13|TRBJ1-4|NA|TRBV6-1
TGTGCCAGCAGTGAAGACGAGAGGGAAAAACTGTTTTTT
CASSEDEREKLFF
>NA|13|TRBJ2-1|NA|TRBV18
TGTGCCAGCTCTAGCGGCCAGAGGAATGAGCAGTTCTTC
CASSSGQRNEQFF
>NA|14|TRBJ2-7|TRBD2|TRBV6-5
TGTGCCAGCAGTACCGGGGGGGGAGTTAGGGAGCAGTACTTC
CASSTGGGVREQYF
>NA|13|TRBJ1-1|NA|TRBV7-3
TGTGCCAGCAGTGAGGACAGGAACACTGAAGCTTTCTTT
CASSEDRNTEAFF
>NA|14|TRBJ1-2|NA|TRBV30
TGTGCCTGGAGTGTACAGGGAGGGTACTATGACTACACCTTC
CAWSVQGGYYDYTF